In its sample, the clone carrying this T cell receptor (beta chain) was seen once. Its specificity is unknown. The data originate from a study of cytomegalovirus exposure and HLA in healthy donors. Whole-study findings and limits: What a later analysis showed was that several of the most significant clusters appeared linked to common viral pathogens.

This CDR3 has 15 residues. Germline loops: CDR1 WSHSY, CDR2 SAAADI. Trimming pared 6 bases from V and 1 base from J, leaving 15 bases between. The PCR made use of 60 Vbeta and 13 Jbeta primers. The data were produced by immunoSEQ multiplex PCR, yet TCRdb's version contains in-frame clones alone and is incomplete. The table has 150,000 to 200,000 clones, roughly four fifths seen once; the top ten hold over 1.5%. The sequence was collected from a man aged 45 to 65 in good health and CMV-seronegative. The sample taken for sequencing was PBMCs. V gene TRBV10-2 combines with J gene TRBJ1-1; D is ambiguous. In DNA form, the CDR3 reads TGCGCCAGCAGAGGAAGAAAGAGCGGGAACACTGAAGCTTTCTTT. Translated, it gives CASRGRKSGNTEAFF.